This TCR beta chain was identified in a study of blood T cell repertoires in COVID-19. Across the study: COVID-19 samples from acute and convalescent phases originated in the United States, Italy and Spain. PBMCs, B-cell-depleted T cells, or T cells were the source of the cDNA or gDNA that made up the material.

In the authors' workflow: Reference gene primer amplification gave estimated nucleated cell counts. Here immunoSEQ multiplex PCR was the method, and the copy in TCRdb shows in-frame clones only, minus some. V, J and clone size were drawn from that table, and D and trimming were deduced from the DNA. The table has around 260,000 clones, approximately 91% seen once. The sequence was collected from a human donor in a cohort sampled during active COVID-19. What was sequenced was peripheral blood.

DNA of the CDR3: TGTGCCAGCAGTACCCCAGCCGGGACTAGCAACGAGCAGTACTTC. Translated: CASSTPAGTSNEQYF. This chain connects TRBV6-2 or TRBV6-3 to TRBJ2-7, with 9 positions matching TRBD2. The germline V gene encodes CDR1 MNHEY and CDR2 SVGEGT. The length of the CDR3 is 15 residues. Germline trimming cut 5 bases from V and 5 bases from J; bases unmatched to any gene: 10.